These 10 T cell receptor beta chains were all obtained from the same sample, sequenced in a study of spatial heterogeneity in lung cancer. The time point is: sample taken at primary tumor resection. TCRdb re-derived calls from the 5' RACE reads in MiXCR, one entry per CDR3 protein. This table holds about 92,000 distinct CDR3 sequences, over 9.5% found once. Sequencing was performed on PBMCs, taken at surgery. Receptors originate from a male donor with early-stage non-small cell lung cancer.

This clonotype was found a few times. V gene TRBV3-1 combines with J gene TRBJ2-6; D ambiguous. V was cut by 4 bases and J by 0 bases, with 7 bases left in between. CDR1 is LGHDT, CDR2 YNNKEL, per germline (reference sequence). The CDR3 consists of 15 residues. CDR3 residues: CASSPRNSGANVLTF. DNA for the CDR3: TGTGCCAGCAGCCCCAGGAACTCTGGGGCCAACGTCCTGACTTTC. Full variable domain (outside the CDR3, taken from reference TRBV3-1 and TRBJ2-6): DTAVSQTPKYLVTQMGNDKSIKCEQNLGHDTMYWYKQDSKKFLKIMFSYNNKELIINETVPNRFSPKSPDKAHLNLHINSLELGDSAVYFCASSPRNSGANVLTFGAGSRLTVL.

This sequence joins TRBV23-1 and TRBJ2-7; 9 bases agree with TRBD2. TRBV23-1 is identified as an open reading frame with a role that is uncertain. The ends lost 11 bases at V and 0 bases at J; junction bases unmatched: 5. The CDR3 runs to 13 residues. Written as DNA, the CDR3 is TGCGCCGGGCGGGGGGGCCCCTCCTACGAGCAGTACTTC. Its protein is CAGRGGPSYEQYF.

This chain links TRBV19 with TRBJ2-1; 9 nucleotides agree with TRBD2. V shed 3 bases and J 7 bases; nucleotides not matched to a gene: 10. The germline gives CDR1 LNHDA, CDR2 SQIVND (reference sequence). The length of the CDR3 is 16 residues. CDR3 residues: CASSMKNGGRVNEQFF. The CDR3 nucleotides read TGTGCCAGTAGTATGAAGAATGGCGGGAGGGTGAATGAGCAGTTCTTC.

This chain uses TRBV28 with TRBJ2-7; 9 bases align to TRBD1. This CDR3 is 16 amino acids long. The V gene end was trimmed by 4 bases and the J gene end by 1 base; junction bases not matched to a gene: 8. CDR1 and CDR2 from the germline V gene are MDHEN and SYDVKM. CDR3 residues: CASSSLTGGPSYEQYF. In nucleotides, the CDR3 is TGTGCCAGCAGTTCCCTCACAGGGGGCCCTTCCTACGAGCAGTACTTC.

The rearrangement links TRBV28 to TRBJ2-5, with 9 bases matching TRBD1. Germline V lookup: CDR1 MDHEN, CDR2 SYDVKM. The CDR3 spans 15 residues. With 4 bases clipped from V and 5 bases from J, the junction kept 8 bases outside the gene matches. CDR3 amino acids: CASSSPGQGGETQYF. As DNA, the CDR3 is TGTGCCAGCAGTTCCCCGGGACAGGGAGGTGAGACCCAGTACTTC.

The chain uses TRBV5-6 and TRBJ2-5; a possible D gene is TRBD1 (5 bases). Trimming removed 4 bases at V and 9 bases at J, with 19 bases between. CDR3 length: 14 residues. Germline CDR1 and CDR2: SGHDT and YYEEEE. The CDR3 nucleotides read TGTGCCAGCAGCCATGAGACGACCCCACAGGCCCAGTACTTC. It encodes CASSHETTPQAQYF.

The sample holds many counts of this clonotype. J is TRBJ2-3 and V is TRBV6-2 or TRBV6-3, with 11 bases aligning to TRBD1. In germline, CDR1 is MNHEY, CDR2 SVGEGT. The J segment lost 2 bases and the V segment lost 4 bases, leaving 2 bases of the junction unmatched. The CDR3 contains 15 residues. The CDR3 DNA is TGTGCCAGCAGTTCCGGACAGGGGGCCACAGATACGCAGTATTTT. Translating it yields CASSSGQGATDTQYF.

The table lists this clonotype with many counts. The chain couples TRBV28 to TRBJ2-7; the D gene is possibly TRBD2 (5 bases). CDR1 is MDHEN and CDR2 is SYDVKM in the germline V gene. The ends were cut back, 6 bases at V and 1 base at J, with 16 bases in the middle. The CDR3 extends over 15 amino acids. DNA for the CDR3: TGTGCCAGCAGGCGGTTACCTAGCACGTCCTACGAGCAGTACTTC. It encodes CASRRLPSTSYEQYF.

This clonotype was recorded many times. The chain is built from TRBV20-1 and TRBJ2-6, with 7 bases identical to TRBD1. Germline CDR1 reads DFQATT; CDR2 reads SNEGSKA (reference sequence). The V segment lost 1 base and the J segment 0 bases; nucleotides outside the gene matches: 3. This CDR3 contains 16 residues. CDR3 protein: CSARGDSISGANVLTF. CDR3 sequence (DNA): TGCAGTGCTAGAGGGGACAGCATCTCTGGGGCCAACGTCCTGACTTTC.

This clonotype has only a few counts. The chain is built from TRBV9 and TRBJ2-7; 7 bases match TRBD1. This CDR3 comprises 14 residues. CDR1 is SGDLS, CDR2 YYNGEE, per germline. Losses at the gene ends were 7 bases for V and 3 bases for J; bases not matched to a gene: 10. In DNA form, the CDR3 reads TGTGCCAGCGCCCGGGACAGTAGTTTCTACGAGCAGTACTTC. Residues: CASARDSSFYEQYF.